The entry below describes one T cell receptor beta chain. Per the germline V gene, CDR1 is SGHRS and CDR2 is YFSETQ. V lost 3 bases to trimming and J lost 7 bases, with 20 bases between them. This CDR3 spans 15 amino acids. The source of the sample is a study of control samples from healthy donors and cancer patients. Only in-frame clones appear in the TCRdb table, and some are missing; sequencing was by immunoSEQ multiplex PCR. In the table there are 200,000 or so clones, around 94% of which are singletons. The sequence derives from a man over 45 in good health. Sequenced: blood. The rearrangement uses TRBV5-1 and TRBJ2-7; D possibly corresponds to TRBD1 (6 bases). CDR3 bases: TGCGCCAGCAGCTCCCCCACAGGGCGTTGGGAGGAGCAGTACTTC. Its translation is CASSSPTGRWEEQYF.